The rows below give T cell receptor beta chains drawn from one sample of a study of T-cell memory formation after mild COVID-19. TCRdb ran MiXCR on the 5' RACE reads and lists one entry per CDR3 protein. The sample consists of 250,000 to 400,000 distinct CDR3 sequences, 14% of them appearing once. Input material: PBMCs or a T cell subset sorted from them (not recorded which). These receptors were taken from a man younger than 30 who had mild COVID-19 (a few samples of this study predate the infection). Cell type and time point are not known. The CDR3 runs from the conserved cysteine through the conserved F or W. Each record gives: V gene, J gene, clone size, D gene, CDR3 protein, CDR3 DNA. The D gene is left open where the match is weak. Expanded clones get a size class; other rows say once, few or many, or leave the size out.

>TRBV25-1|TRBJ1-2|.|.
CASSERGPTVQGWRVGYTF
TGTGCCAGCAGTGAACGGGGGCCGACCGTTCAGGGCTGGAGGGTTGGCTACACCTTC
>TRBV6-2/TRBV6-3|TRBJ2-1|.|TRBD2
CASSWTSRHEQFF
TGTGCCAGCAGTTGGACTAGCCGCCATGAGCAGTTCTTC
>TRBV20-1|TRBJ1-2|.|.
CSAREPRGATYGYTF
TGCAGTGCTAGAGAGCCAAGGGGCGCGACCTATGGCTACACCTTC
>TRBV5-6|TRBJ2-1|few|TRBD2
CASSSLAGGNNEQFF
TGTGCCAGCAGCTCCTTAGCGGGGGGAAACAATGAGCAGTTCTTC
>TRBV4-3|TRBJ1-5|few|.
CASSLQGPGQPQHF
TGCGCCAGCAGCCTCCAGGGCCCCGGTCAGCCCCAGCATTTT
>TRBV20-1|TRBJ1-4|many|TRBD1
CSARDQGVGEKLFF
TGCAGTGCTAGAGATCAGGGGGTTGGTGAAAAACTGTTTTTT
>TRBV12-3/TRBV12-4|TRBJ2-1|.|TRBD1
CASRTGSYNEQFF
TGTGCCAGCAGGACAGGGTCCTACAATGAGCAGTTCTTC
>TRBV24-1|TRBJ2-1|few|.
CATSDLRGATNEQFF
TGTGCCACCAGTGATCTAAGGGGGGCCACGAATGAGCAGTTCTTC
>TRBV27|TRBJ1-1|.|.
CASSLWGVGTEAFF
TGTGCCAGCAGTTTATGGGGAGTTGGCACTGAAGCTTTCTTT
>TRBV9|TRBJ2-7|few|.
CASSPRGSLSWEQYF
TGTGCCAGCAGCCCCCGCGGGTCGCTGTCTTGGGAGCAGTACTTC
>TRBV4-1|TRBJ2-7|.|TRBD1
CASSRDRALREQYF
TGCGCCAGCAGCAGGGACAGGGCCCTGAGGGAGCAGTACTTC
>TRBV24-1|TRBJ2-3|few|TRBD1
CATSDRFRDRGTDTQYF
TGTGCCACCAGTGATCGTTTCCGGGACAGGGGGACGGATACGCAGTATTTT
>TRBV7-2|TRBJ2-1|.|.
CASSLGAGTYNEQFF
TGTGCCAGCAGCTTAGGGGCGGGGACGTACAATGAGCAGTTCTTC
>TRBV14|TRBJ1-2|few|TRBD1
CASSQAPGQGLGGYTF
TGTGCCAGCAGCCAAGCTCCGGGACAGGGTTTAGGTGGCTACACCTTC
>TRBV27|TRBJ2-7|.|TRBD1
CASSASGTGSYEQHF
TGTGCCAGCAGTGCTTCCGGGACAGGCTCCTACGAGCAGCACTTC
>TRBV20-1|TRBJ2-5|few|.
CSAQWQSRTQYF
TGCAGTGCTCAATGGCAGAGTCGGACCCAGTACTTC
>TRBV5-1|TRBJ1-1|.|.
CASSYTVLAEAFF
TGCGCCAGCAGCTACACCGTATTGGCTGAAGCTTTCTTT
>TRBV6-5|TRBJ2-7|.|.
CASSYGQATYEQYF
TGTGCCAGCAGTTACGGGCAGGCAACCTACGAGCAGTACTTC
>TRBV20-1|TRBJ1-2|few|.
CSAVVGQPSGYTF
TGCAGTGCTGTTGTTGGACAGCCCTCTGGCTACACCTTC
>TRBV28|TRBJ2-2|few|TRBD1
CASSLFGTGGSGELFF
TGTGCCAGCAGTTTATTCGGGACAGGGGGATCCGGGGAGCTGTTTTTT
>TRBV9|TRBJ1-5|.|TRBD1
CASSGGQVNQPQHF
TGTGCCAGCAGTGGGGGACAGGTGAATCAGCCCCAGCATTTT
>TRBV6-5|TRBJ2-7|.|.
CASSYSQYYEQYF
TGTGCCAGCAGTTACTCACAGTACTACGAGCAGTACTTC
>TRBV5-5|TRBJ2-3|few|.
CASSLQGLGTDTQYF
TGTGCCAGCAGCTTGCAGGGGTTGGGCACAGATACGCAGTATTTT
>TRBV20-1|TRBJ1-2|few|TRBD1
CSAPSADRVAYGYTF
TGCAGTGCTCCTAGCGCGGACAGGGTGGCCTATGGCTACACCTTC
>TRBV18|TRBJ1-4|few|.
CASSPRLVVEVEKLFF
TGTGCCAGCTCACCACGCCTAGTAGTTGAGGTCGAAAAACTGTTTTTT
>TRBV5-1|TRBJ1-5|few|.
CASSLGGVGQPQHF
TGCGCCAGCAGCTTGGGGGGGGTCGGTCAGCCCCAGCATTTT
>TRBV7-2|TRBJ1-4|few|.
CASSLNGQINEKLFF
TGTGCCAGCAGCTTAAATGGACAGATTAATGAAAAACTGTTTTTT
>TRBV4-1|TRBJ2-1|.|TRBD2
CASSQSYLADNEQFF
TGCGCCAGCAGCCAATCCTACCTAGCGGACAATGAGCAGTTCTTC
>TRBV20-1|TRBJ2-3|.|TRBD2
CSARDGTSATDTQYF
TGCAGTGCTAGAGATGGGACTAGCGCTACAGATACGCAGTATTTT
>TRBV7-9|TRBJ1-2|few|.
CASSLGEVYGYTF
TGTGCCAGCAGCTTAGGAGAGGTCTATGGCTACACCTTC
>TRBV6-5|TRBJ2-7|.|.
CASSYSSQVYEQYF
TGTGCCAGCAGTTACTCGAGTCAGGTCTACGAGCAGTACTTC
>TRBV24-1|TRBJ2-5|few|TRBD2
CATSDPPRGGETQYF
TGTGCCACCAGTGACCCACCAAGGGGAGGGGAGACCCAGTACTTC
>TRBV10-2|TRBJ2-7|.|TRBD2
CASRAGGLTYEQYF
TGCGCCAGCAGGGCGGGGGGATTGACCTACGAGCAGTACTTC
>TRBV3-1|TRBJ2-7|few|.
CASSWAGPAYEQYF
TGTGCCAGCAGCTGGGCGGGACCCGCCTACGAGCAGTACTTC
>TRBV12-3/TRBV12-4|TRBJ2-7|.|.
CASSFDLLNSEQYF
TGTGCCAGCAGTTTCGACTTGCTGAATTCCGAGCAGTACTTC
>TRBV11-1|TRBJ2-3|.|.
CASSLFPSPDTQYF
TGTGCCAGCAGCTTATTTCCTAGCCCAGATACGCAGTATTTT
>TRBV27|TRBJ1-1|.|.
CASSSGTVVNTEAFF
TGTGCCAGCAGTTCGGGGACGGTAGTGAACACTGAAGCTTTCTTT
>TRBV7-9|TRBJ2-3|.|TRBD1
CASSPGQGPDTQYF
TGTGCCAGCAGCCCGGGACAGGGCCCAGATACGCAGTATTTT
>TRBV28|TRBJ2-5|.|TRBD1
CASSLGQLKQETQYF
TGTGCCAGCAGTTTGGGACAGCTCAAACAAGAGACCCAGTACTTC
>TRBV12-3/TRBV12-4|TRBJ1-6|few|.
CASSGTRNNSPLHF
TGTGCCAGCAGTGGGACAAGAAATAATTCACCCCTCCACTTT
>TRBV15|TRBJ2-3|many|TRBD2
CATSRDFSGGTDTQYF
TGTGCCACCAGCAGAGATTTTAGCGGGGGGACAGATACGCAGTATTTT